This is a list of T cell receptor beta chains from one sample in a study of T-cell reconstitution after alpha-beta-depleted transplantation in children. From the PCR reads, TCRdb called clonotypes with MiXCR, one entry per CDR3 protein. The sample comprises nearly 250,000 distinct CDR3 sequences, roughly 8% of which are singletons, and 6.3% rests with the top ten. This sample comprised PBMCs, mostly from graft donor cells, obtained 180 days after TCRalphabeta/CD19-depleted stem cell transplant. The receptor source for this set is a male patient under 18 who had a stem cell transplant for acute lymphoblastic leukemia, so the T cells may come from the graft donor. Both conserved end residues are part of each CDR3. D genes are given only for firm matches. Clone size is given for some rows only: seen once, a few or many times, or a class if the clone is expanded.

j_call: TRBJ2-3; clone_size: many; v_call: TRBV7-9; d_call: .; cdr3_nt: TGTGCCAGCAGCCCCCCGGCTGGATTCACAGATACGCAGTATTTT; cdr3_aa: CASSPPAGFTDTQYF
j_call: TRBJ2-7; clone_size: many; v_call: TRBV7-2; d_call: TRBD2; cdr3_nt: TGTGCCAGCAGCTTAAGTAGCGGGGGGACCTACGAGCAGTACTTC; cdr3_aa: CASSLSSGGTYEQYF
j_call: TRBJ2-1; clone_size: many; v_call: TRBV5-1; d_call: .; cdr3_nt: TGCGCCAGCAGCTTGCCCAGACTAGGGCCCAATGAGCAGTTCTTC; cdr3_aa: CASSLPRLGPNEQFF
j_call: TRBJ1-1; clone_size: many; v_call: TRBV29-1; d_call: .; cdr3_nt: TGCAGCGTTGCCGGGGTAACTGAAGCTTTCTTT; cdr3_aa: CSVAGVTEAFF
j_call: TRBJ1-4; clone_size: many; v_call: TRBV12-3/TRBV12-4; d_call: TRBD1; cdr3_nt: TGTGCCAGCAGCGCGAGACGAGGGACAGGGGAAAAACTGTTTTTT; cdr3_aa: CASSARRGTGEKLFF
j_call: TRBJ2-3; clone_size: .; v_call: TRBV2; d_call: TRBD2; cdr3_nt: TGTGCCCTCAGTTCCTATACCCCCGGGACTAGCAGGGCAGATACGCAGTATTTT; cdr3_aa: CALSSYTPGTSRADTQYF
j_call: TRBJ2-7; clone_size: many; v_call: TRBV5-1; d_call: .; cdr3_nt: TGCGCCAGCAGCCTACAGGAGGGGTACGAGCAGTACTTC; cdr3_aa: CASSLQEGYEQYF
j_call: TRBJ2-1; clone_size: many; v_call: TRBV20-1; d_call: TRBD1; cdr3_nt: TGCAGTGCTACCCAGGACAGGTGCCTTTATTGTGAGCAGTTCTTC; cdr3_aa: CSATQDRCLYCEQFF
j_call: TRBJ1-2; clone_size: .; v_call: TRBV28; d_call: TRBD1; cdr3_nt: TGTGCCAGCAGTTTTGCAGGGGGCGCGAACTATGGCTACACCTTC; cdr3_aa: CASSFAGGANYGYTF
j_call: TRBJ2-1; clone_size: many; v_call: TRBV7-9; d_call: .; cdr3_nt: TGTGCCAGCAGCTCATTTAGGAATGAGCAGTTCTTC; cdr3_aa: CASSSFRNEQFF
j_call: TRBJ2-2; clone_size: many; v_call: TRBV5-1; d_call: TRBD2; cdr3_nt: TGCGCCAGCAGCTTGCACAGACTAGCGGGAGACACCGGGGAGCTGTTTTTT; cdr3_aa: CASSLHRLAGDTGELFF
j_call: TRBJ2-1; clone_size: many; v_call: TRBV7-8; d_call: TRBD1; cdr3_nt: TGTGCCAGCAGCTTTTCCCCCCGGGACAGCCCCTACAATGAGCAGTTCTTC; cdr3_aa: CASSFSPRDSPYNEQFF
j_call: TRBJ2-2; clone_size: many; v_call: TRBV7-3; d_call: .; cdr3_nt: TGTGCCAGCAGCTTAGAAGGGACGATGCCCACCGGGGAGCTGTTTTTT; cdr3_aa: CASSLEGTMPTGELFF
j_call: TRBJ1-2; clone_size: .; v_call: TRBV10-2; d_call: TRBD1; cdr3_nt: TGCGCCAGCAGTGAGACGACAGGGGTGGGTGGCTACACCTTC; cdr3_aa: CASSETTGVGGYTF
j_call: TRBJ2-2; clone_size: many; v_call: TRBV4-3; d_call: .; cdr3_nt: TGCGCCAGCAGCCAAGCTTGGGCAGGACTGAACACCGGGGAGCTGTTTTTT; cdr3_aa: CASSQAWAGLNTGELFF
j_call: TRBJ2-7; clone_size: many; v_call: TRBV20-1; d_call: TRBD2; cdr3_nt: TGCAGTGCTAACCGGGGGGTGTGGGGAGCCTACGAGCAGTACTTC; cdr3_aa: CSANRGVWGAYEQYF
j_call: TRBJ2-7; clone_size: .; v_call: TRBV12-3/TRBV12-4; d_call: .; cdr3_nt: TGTGCCAGCAGTTTTACGGGACCAGACTACGAGCAGTACTTC; cdr3_aa: CASSFTGPDYEQYF
j_call: TRBJ1-1; clone_size: many; v_call: TRBV27; d_call: .; cdr3_nt: TGTGCCAGCAGTTTCTACGCGGGGGGAATAACTGAAGCTTTCTTT; cdr3_aa: CASSFYAGGITEAFF
j_call: TRBJ1-1; clone_size: .; v_call: TRBV12-3/TRBV12-4; d_call: .; cdr3_nt: TGTGCCAGTATCTGGGGCACTGAAGCTTTCTTT; cdr3_aa: CASIWGTEAFF
j_call: TRBJ2-7; clone_size: few; v_call: TRBV6-6; d_call: .; cdr3_nt: TGTGCCAGCAAGTATGGAGACTACGAGCAGTACTTC; cdr3_aa: CASKYGDYEQYF
j_call: TRBJ2-1; clone_size: many; v_call: TRBV29-1; d_call: TRBD2; cdr3_nt: TGCAGCGTTAGTCGAGCGGGAAATGAGCAGTTCTTC; cdr3_aa: CSVSRAGNEQFF
j_call: TRBJ2-7; clone_size: many; v_call: TRBV28; d_call: TRBD1; cdr3_nt: TGTGCCAGCAGCGAACCGGGACAGCTTTCCTACGAGCAGTACTTC; cdr3_aa: CASSEPGQLSYEQYF
j_call: TRBJ2-7; clone_size: many; v_call: TRBV12-3/TRBV12-4; d_call: .; cdr3_nt: TGTGCCAGCACTAATATGCCCTACGAGCAGTACTTC; cdr3_aa: CASTNMPYEQYF
j_call: TRBJ2-3; clone_size: many; v_call: TRBV7-9; d_call: TRBD2; cdr3_nt: TGTGCCAGCAGCTTGGCGCTAGCGGGAGTTGGCACAGATACGCAGTATTTT; cdr3_aa: CASSLALAGVGTDTQYF
j_call: TRBJ2-7; clone_size: many; v_call: TRBV4-1; d_call: .; cdr3_nt: TGCGCCAGCAGCCAAGAACAGAACTGGGACGAGCAGTACTTC; cdr3_aa: CASSQEQNWDEQYF
j_call: TRBJ1-4; clone_size: many; v_call: TRBV4-3; d_call: .; cdr3_nt: TGCGCCAGCAGCCAAGAAACCGCTGCGGGGGAAAAACTGTTTTTT; cdr3_aa: CASSQETAAGEKLFF
j_call: TRBJ2-1; clone_size: many; v_call: TRBV24-1; d_call: TRBD2; cdr3_nt: TGTGCCACCAGTGCGTCGGGAGGACTCTCCTACAATGAGCAGTTCTTC; cdr3_aa: CATSASGGLSYNEQFF
j_call: TRBJ1-3; clone_size: many; v_call: TRBV7-6; d_call: .; cdr3_nt: TGTGCCAGCAGCTCCATGGGCCAGTGGTCTGGAAACACCATATATTTT; cdr3_aa: CASSSMGQWSGNTIYF
j_call: TRBJ2-5; clone_size: many; v_call: TRBV7-9; d_call: .; cdr3_nt: TGTGCCAGCGGTGCCTCGGCTACCAAGACCCAGTACTTC; cdr3_aa: CASGASATKTQYF
j_call: TRBJ2-1; clone_size: .; v_call: TRBV19; d_call: TRBD2; cdr3_nt: TGTGCCAGTCTAGCGGGCCCCCATGAGCAGTTCTTC; cdr3_aa: CASLAGPHEQFF
j_call: TRBJ2-3; clone_size: .; v_call: TRBV25-1; d_call: .; cdr3_nt: TGTGCCACCCGCCCCTACCTCTCCACAGATACGCAGTATTTT; cdr3_aa: CATRPYLSTDTQYF
j_call: TRBJ2-1; clone_size: .; v_call: TRBV7-3; d_call: .; cdr3_nt: TGTGCCAGCAGCTTAAAGTCGAATCCGTTTGGGAATGAGCAGTTCTTC; cdr3_aa: CASSLKSNPFGNEQFF
j_call: TRBJ2-3; clone_size: few; v_call: TRBV7-2; d_call: TRBD2; cdr3_nt: TGTGCCAGCAGCTTAGACGGGCGGGGGGGCGTAGATACGCAGTATTTT; cdr3_aa: CASSLDGRGGVDTQYF
j_call: TRBJ2-1; clone_size: .; v_call: TRBV27; d_call: .; cdr3_nt: TGTGCCAGCAGCTGGACTTCCGTCAATGAGCAGTTCTTC; cdr3_aa: CASSWTSVNEQFF
j_call: TRBJ1-2; clone_size: many; v_call: TRBV29-1; d_call: .; cdr3_nt: TGCAGCGTCCCGACAGGACTCTATGGCTACACCTTC; cdr3_aa: CSVPTGLYGYTF
j_call: TRBJ1-5; clone_size: many; v_call: TRBV6-5; d_call: .; cdr3_nt: TGTGCCAGCAGCTCCTCAGGGAGTTGGAATCAGCCCCAGCATTTT; cdr3_aa: CASSSSGSWNQPQHF
j_call: TRBJ2-7; clone_size: .; v_call: TRBV20-1; d_call: .; cdr3_nt: TGCAGTGGGGTAGGGGACTCCTACGAGCAGTACTTC; cdr3_aa: CSGVGDSYEQYF
j_call: TRBJ2-1; clone_size: many; v_call: TRBV29-1; d_call: TRBD2; cdr3_nt: TGCAGCGTCCAATGGCGGGAGTTTGGCAATGAGCAGTTCTTC; cdr3_aa: CSVQWREFGNEQFF
j_call: TRBJ1-6; clone_size: many; v_call: TRBV2; d_call: .; cdr3_nt: TGTGCCAGCAGTTATGGGAGAAATAATTCACCCCTCCACTTT; cdr3_aa: CASSYGRNNSPLHF